Below, 32 T cell receptor beta chains from the same sample are listed, as sequenced in a study of graft-versus-host responses after intestinal transplantation. What these receptors recognize is not known. Produced via immunoSEQ multiplex PCR; TCRdb's table is partial and in-frame only. The data hold about 50,000 clones, with around nine tenths observed a single time. The source was unstimulated CD4+ T cells sorted from spleen or lymph node cells, collected before transplant. The receptors were sampled from a human donor who was the organ donor for an intestinal transplant.

The chain uses TRBV21-1 and TRBJ2-1; no check of the table's D call, TRBD2, against the DNA was made. TRBV21-1 is recorded as a pseudogene. The CDR3 loop spans 12 amino acids. CDR3 bases: TGTGCCAGCAGCAAAACTAGCAATGAGCAGTTCTTC. Translating it yields CASSKTSNEQFF.

V usage is TRBV11-2 and J usage is TRBJ2-5, with D possibly TRBD1 on 5 matching bases. CDR1 and CDR2 from the germline V gene are SGHAT and FQNNGV. This CDR3 has 13 residues. Between the trimmed V and J ends, which lost 3 bases and 5 bases, there was a span of 10 bases. This CDR3 is CASSFYRRETQYF. CDR3 nucleotides: TGTGCCAGCAGCTTCTACAGGCGGGAGACCCAGTACTTC.

This sequence joins TRBV10-1 and TRBJ2-5; possibly TRBD1 or TRBD2 for D (5 bases each). V lost 1 base, J lost 3 bases, and 15 bases lay in between. The CDR3 loop spans 16 amino acids. Germline CDR1 and CDR2: WNHNN and SYGVQD (reference sequence). In DNA form, the CDR3 reads TGCGCCAGCAGTGAGTTTCGGGAAAGGGGCGAAGAGACCCAGTACTTC. This translates into CASSEFRERGEETQYF.

The J gene is TRBJ2-1, the V gene TRBV7-8; 12 bases are a match to TRBD2. Germline V CDR1 and CDR2: SGHVS, FQNEAQ. The CDR3 consists of 14 residues. The V gene end was trimmed by 5 bases and the J gene end by 9 bases; junction bases not matched to a gene: 5. CDR3 loop: CASSPLAGGGEQFF. For the CDR3, the DNA is TGTGCCAGCAGCCCACTAGCGGGAGGAGGTGAGCAGTTCTTC.

The rearrangement links TRBV5-1 to TRBJ2-5; 11 nucleotides line up with TRBD2. CDR1 is SGHRS, CDR2 YFSETQ, per germline. Unmatched junction bases numbered 9, after V lost 0 bases and J lost 5 bases. The CDR3 covers 17 residues. The CDR3 reads CASSLAASGRMWETQYF. The CDR3 coding sequence is TGCGCCAGCAGCTTGGCCGCTAGCGGGAGGATGTGGGAGACCCAGTACTTC.

The chain combines TRBV29-1 with TRBJ2-7; 9 bases line up with TRBD1. Germline CDR1 is SQVTM and CDR2 is ANQGSEA. The CDR3 is 14 amino acids. V shed 6 bases and J 7 bases; nucleotides not matched to a gene: 13. The CDR3 region is CSVTGQGSLEEQYF. In DNA form, the CDR3 reads TGCAGCGTAACGGGACAGGGTAGCTTGGAGGAGCAGTACTTC.

V and J are TRBV19 and TRBJ2-7; 7 bases are shared with TRBD1. This CDR3 has 15 residues. Germline lookup yields CDR1 LNHDA and CDR2 SQIVND (reference sequence). V shed 0 bases and J 2 bases; nucleotides not matched to a gene: 4. CDR3 sequence: CASSIEGQSAYEQYF. The DNA for the CDR3 is TGTGCCAGTAGTATAGAGGGACAGAGTGCCTACGAGCAGTACTTC.

This chain joins TRBV9 and TRBJ1-4, with D possibly matching TRBD1 (5 bases). The CDR3 covers 14 residues. V lost 1 base and J lost 4, with 8 bases in between. CDR1 SGDLS and CDR2 YYNGEE come from the germline V gene. CDR3 sequence (DNA): TGTGCCAGCAGCGTAAGGGGCGGTAATGAAAAACTGTTTTTT. It is translated as CASSVRGGNEKLFF.

The J gene is TRBJ2-7, the V gene TRBV11-2; D may correspond to TRBD1 or TRBD2 (5 bases each). Germline assignment: CDR1 SGHAT and CDR2 FQNNGV. The germline V and J ends were trimmed by 5 bases and 7 bases, with 18 bases remaining between them. The CDR3 is made up of 14 amino acids. The CDR3 region has the DNA TGTGCCAGCAGCACCGGGACCCAACCTGGGGAGCAGTACTTC. Translated, it gives CASSTGTQPGEQYF. Looking up the rest from reference TRBV11-2 and TRBJ2-7 gives the full variable domain: EAGVAQSPRYKIIEKRQSVAFWCNPISGHATLYWYQQILGQGPKLLIQFQNNGVVDDSQLPKDRFSAERLKGVDSTLKIQPAKLEDSAVYLCASSTGTQPGEQYFGPGTRLTVT.

The V gene is TRBV5-4, the J gene TRBJ2-5; 11 bases are shared with TRBD2. The DNA end is more similar to TRBJ2-7, so the J call may be wrong. The germline CDR1 and CDR2 sequences are SGHNT and YYREEE (reference sequence). This CDR3 has 15 residues. The CDR3 protein is CASSEGLAETYEQYF. The DNA of the CDR3 is TGTGCCAGCAGCGAGGGACTAGCGGAGACCTACGAGCAGTACTTC.

This rearrangement joins TRBV7-2 to TRBJ1-3; 9 nucleotides align to TRBD1. CDR1 is SGHTA, CDR2 FQGNSA, per germline. The CDR3 spans 16 residues. V shed 3 bases and J 3 bases; nucleotides not matched to a gene: 6. CDR3 residues: CASSFSGTGNGNTIYF. DNA of the CDR3: TGTGCCAGCAGCTTTTCCGGGACAGGGAATGGAAACACCATATATTTT.

The chain has TRBV19 and TRBJ2-7; the match to TRBD2 covers 14 bases. The V segment lost 5 bases and the J segment 4 bases; nucleotides outside the gene matches: 10. Per the germline V gene, CDR1 is LNHDA and CDR2 is SQIVND (reference sequence). The CDR3 runs to 17 residues. The CDR3 loop reads CASSPPGLAGEWYEQYF. The DNA for the CDR3 is TGTGCCAGTAGTCCCCCGGGACTAGCGGGAGAGTGGTACGAGCAGTACTTC.

This clone was picked up a small number of times. V gene TRBV20-1 combines with J gene TRBJ2-1; D is unresolved. CDR1 is DFQATT and CDR2 is SNEGSKA in the germline V gene (reference sequence). Between the trimmed V and J ends, which lost 3 bases and 15 bases, there was a span of 15 bases. The CDR3 has 11 amino acids. The CDR3, as DNA: TGCAGTGCTAGTACACTCACCCAGACGTTCTTC. The encoded protein is CSASTLTQTFF.

The chain joins TRBV5-4 to TRBJ2-3; 7 positions agree with TRBD1. This CDR3 is 13 amino acids long. Germline lookup yields CDR1 SGHNT and CDR2 YYREEE (reference sequence). Trimming cost V 1 base and J 4 bases; bases outside gene matches: 0. In DNA form, the CDR3 reads TGTGCCAGCAGCTTGCAGGGGGCAGATACGCAGTATTTT. Translated, it gives CASSLQGADTQYF.

J is TRBJ2-5 and V is TRBV27; D is possibly TRBD1 (6 bases). The CDR3 totals 15 residues. Trimming removed 3 bases at V and 5 bases at J, with 16 bases between. Germline V gene sequence: CDR1 MNHEY, CDR2 SMNVEV (reference sequence). CDR3 region: CASSFWDNRGETQYF. In DNA form, the CDR3 reads TGTGCCAGCAGTTTTTGGGACAACCGAGGGGAGACCCAGTACTTC.

The chain recombines TRBV7-9 with TRBJ2-2; 7 nucleotides align to TRBD2. The CDR3 totals 19 residues. The V gene end was trimmed by 5 bases and the J gene end by 0 bases; junction bases not matched to a gene: 15. Germline CDR1 and CDR2: SEHNR and FQNEAQ (reference sequence). The CDR3, as DNA: TGTGCCAGCAGCAATCCCCACCAGCGGGGATCCTCGAACACCGGGGAGCTGTTTTTT. Translated, it gives CASSNPHQRGSSNTGELFF.

V and J are TRBV14 and TRBJ2-1, with D unresolved. The length of the CDR3 is 14 residues. In germline, CDR1 is SGHDN, CDR2 FVKESK. Trimming shortened V by 4 bases and J by 4 bases, and 11 bases separated the two germline ends. The CDR3 DNA is TGTGCCAGCAGCCTGACGCCCCTGTACAATGAGCAGTTCTTC. It codes for CASSLTPLYNEQFF. Full variable domain (rest looked up from reference TRBV14 and TRBJ2-1): EAGVTQFPSHSVIEKGQTVTLRCDPISGHDNLYWYRRVMGKEIKFLLHFVKESKQDESGMPNNRFLAERTGGTYSTLKVQPAELEDSGVYFCASSLTPLYNEQFFGPGTRLTVL.

V is TRBV5-1 and J is TRBJ2-7, with TRBD2 matching 13 bases. The CDR3 is 16 residues long. V was clipped by 3 bases and J by 3 bases; unmatched bases: 6. The germline CDR1 and CDR2 sequences are SGHRS and YFSETQ. The CDR3 loop reads CASSSLAGGPHYEQYF. CDR3 bases: TGCGCCAGCAGCTCACTAGCGGGAGGGCCCCACTACGAGCAGTACTTC.

The chain joins TRBV19 to TRBJ1-4, with TRBD1 matching 7 bases. CDR1 is LNHDA and CDR2 is SQIVND in the germline V gene (reference sequence). The CDR3 has 16 amino acids. V was clipped by 1 base and J by 8 bases; unmatched bases: 10. This chain's CDR3 is CASSIGLTGMEEKLFF. In DNA form, the CDR3 reads TGTGCCAGTAGTATAGGGTTGACAGGGATGGAAGAAAAACTGTTTTTT. Complete variable domain (other parts from reference TRBV19 and TRBJ1-4): DGGITQSPKYLFRKEGQNVTLSCEQNLNHDAMYWYRQDPGQGLRLIYYSQIVNDFQKGDIAEGYSVSREKKESFPLTVTSAQKNPTAFYLCASSIGLTGMEEKLFFGSGTQLSVL.

This sequence joins TRBV18 and TRBJ2-3; 7 bases match TRBD1. Germline trimming cut 2 bases from V and 0 bases from J; bases unmatched to any gene: 5. Germline V gene data show CDR1 as KGHSH and CDR2 as LQKENI. This CDR3 has 16 amino acids. In DNA, the CDR3 is TGTGCCAGCTCACCAATCCGGGACAGAAGCACAGATACGCAGTATTTT. Protein sequence: CASSPIRDRSTDTQYF.

The chain joins TRBV5-1 to TRBJ2-7, with 10 bases lining up with TRBD2. J was trimmed by 4 bases and V by 4 bases; bases with no gene match: 8. Per germline, CDR1 SGHRS and CDR2 YFSETQ. The CDR3 totals 15 residues. Written as DNA, the CDR3 is TGCGCCAGCAGCCCGCCTAGCGGGAGCGCGTACGAGCAGTACTTC. This gives the protein CASSPPSGSAYEQYF.

The rearrangement joins TRBV27 to TRBJ2-5, with D perhaps matching TRBD2 (6 bases). The length of the CDR3 is 12 residues. Germline CDR1 MNHEY, CDR2 SMNVEV (reference sequence). Trimming took 5 bases from V and 9 from J, leaving 13 bases between them. DNA of the CDR3: TGTGCCAGCAGTCCAATCTGGGGGGCCCAGTACTTC. It yields the protein CASSPIWGAQYF.

The rearrangement uses TRBV28 and TRBJ1-6, with D possibly being TRBD1 (6 bases). In germline, CDR1 is MDHEN, CDR2 SYDVKM. V lost 8 bases to trimming and J lost 7 bases, with 15 bases between them. CDR3 size: 14 residues. The CDR3 DNA reads as TGTGCCAGCGGGATGTGGGGGGCGAATTCACCCCTCCACTTT. It encodes CASGMWGANSPLHF.

The chain recombines TRBV5-1 with TRBJ2-1; TRBD2 matches 13 bases. Germline values: CDR1 SGHRS, CDR2 YFSETQ. The CDR3 loop spans 16 amino acids. V shed 0 bases, J shed 8 bases, and the junction held 5 bases outside the gene matches. CDR3 nucleotides: TGCGCCAGCAGCTTGGAGGGGACTAGCGGGATAGATGAGCAGTTCTTC. Amino acids: CASSLEGTSGIDEQFF. Drawing the rest from reference TRBV5-1 and TRBJ2-1, the complete variable domain is KAGVTQTPRYLIKTRGQQVTLSCSPISGHRSVSWYQQTPGQGLQFLFEYFSETQRNKGNFPGRFSGRQFSNSRSEMNVSTLELGDSALYLCASSLEGTSGIDEQFFGPGTRLTVL.

This clone showed up just once. The chain recombines TRBV6-1 with TRBJ2-7; 16 bases agree with TRBD2. Germline V gives CDR1 MNHNS, CDR2 SASEGT. Trimming at V came to 4 bases and at J to 2 bases, leaving 5 bases not matched to a gene. The CDR3 is made up of 17 amino acids. This chain's CDR3 is CASSVAGTSGRAYEQYF. The CDR3, as DNA: TGTGCCAGCAGTGTCGCCGGGACTAGCGGGAGGGCCTACGAGCAGTACTTC.

J is TRBJ1-5 and V is TRBV6-6; TRBD1 agrees at 7 bases. In germline, CDR1 is MNHNY, CDR2 SVGAGI (reference sequence). V lost 4 bases, J lost 7 bases, and 7 bases stayed unmatched. This CDR3 region has 14 residues. The CDR3 DNA sequence: TGTGCCAGCAGTTCTAACAGGGGAGGCCAGCCCCAGCATTTT. Translating gives CASSSNRGGQPQHF.

The CDR3 here is CASSLGSLSGNTIYF. For the CDR3, the DNA is TGTGCCAGCAGTTTAGGCAGCCTCTCTGGAAACACCATATATTTT. The chain links TRBV28 to TRBJ1-3; D unclear. The V and J ends lost 2 bases and 0 bases respectively, with 8 bases between them. CDR1 is MDHEN and CDR2 is SYDVKM in the germline V gene. There are 15 residues in the CDR3. Variable domain in full (rest from reference TRBV28 and TRBJ1-3): DVKVTQSSRYLVKRTGEKVFLECVQDMDHENMFWYRQDPGLGLRLIYFSYDVKMKEKGDIPEGYSVSREKKERFSLILESASTNQTSMYLCASSLGSLSGNTIYFGEGSWLTVV.

The rearrangement joins TRBV30 to TRBJ2-7; TRBD2 matches at 8 bases. CDR1 and CDR2 from the germline V gene are GTSNPN and SVGIG (reference sequence). CDR3 length: 13 amino acids. V shed 5 bases and J 7 bases; nucleotides not matched to a gene: 10. The CDR3 sequence: CAWAEGLVREQYF. As DNA, the CDR3 is TGTGCCTGGGCAGAGGGACTAGTGCGGGAGCAGTACTTC.

The CDR3 DNA reads TGTGCCAGCAGCGTGACAGGGGCGGTGCCCCGGGATACGCAGTATTTT. It encodes CASSVTGAVPRDTQYF. The gene calls are TRBV9 and TRBJ2-3; 8 nucleotides align to TRBD1. V lost 2 bases, J lost 6 bases, and 11 bases stayed unmatched. The CDR3 contains 16 residues. Germline assignment: CDR1 SGDLS and CDR2 YYNGEE.

This chain links TRBV29-1 with TRBJ2-7; no clear D gene. The V end lost 5 bases, the J end lost 5 bases, and 10 bases lay between the germline ends. The CDR3 has 11 amino acids. The germline V gene encodes CDR1 SQVTM and CDR2 ANQGSEA. The chain's CDR3 is CSVFQRHEQYF. The CDR3 DNA is TGCAGCGTTTTCCAGCGCCACGAGCAGTACTTC.

The chain links TRBV13 to TRBJ2-7; no reliable D call. This CDR3 contains 11 residues. Germline values: CDR1 PRHDT, CDR2 FYEKMQ (reference sequence). V lost 4 bases to trimming and J lost 2 bases, with 3 bases between them. CDR3 amino acids: CASSYAYEQYF. The CDR3, as DNA: TGTGCCAGCAGCTATGCCTACGAGCAGTACTTC.

The rearrangement joins TRBV7-2 to TRBJ2-4; D not resolved. The CDR3 has 13 amino acids. Germline CDR1 SGHTA, CDR2 FQGNSA. The V end lost 0 bases, the J end lost 0 bases, and 0 bases lay between the germline ends. As DNA, the CDR3 is TGTGCCAGCAGCTTAGCAGCCAAAAACATTCAGTACTTC. Translation gives CASSLAAKNIQYF.